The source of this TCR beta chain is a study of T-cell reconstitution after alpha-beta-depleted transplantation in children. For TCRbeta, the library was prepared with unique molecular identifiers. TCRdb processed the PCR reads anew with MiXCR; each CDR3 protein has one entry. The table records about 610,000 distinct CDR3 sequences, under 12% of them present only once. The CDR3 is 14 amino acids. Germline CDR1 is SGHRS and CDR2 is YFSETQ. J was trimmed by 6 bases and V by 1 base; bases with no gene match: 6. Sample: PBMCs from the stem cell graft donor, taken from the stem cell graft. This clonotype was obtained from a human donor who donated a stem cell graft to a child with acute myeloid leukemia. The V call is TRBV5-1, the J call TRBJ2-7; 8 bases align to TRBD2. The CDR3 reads CASSLSQLAAEQYF. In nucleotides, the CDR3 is TGCGCCAGCAGCTTGAGCCAACTAGCGGCCGAGCAGTACTTC. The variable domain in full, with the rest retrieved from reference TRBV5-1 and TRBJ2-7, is KAGVTQTPRYLIKTRGQQVTLSCSPISGHRSVSWYQQTPGQGLQFLFEYFSETQRNKGNFPGRFSGRQFSNSRSEMNVSTLELGDSALYLCASSLSQLAAEQYFGPGTRLTVT.